These T cell receptor beta chains were read from a single sample in a study of blood T cell repertoires in COVID-19. Assay: immunoSEQ multiplex PCR; the TCRdb copy retains only in-frame clones and omits some. This sample has some 26,000 clones, with 76% found just once. The sample was peripheral blood. All receptors derive from a man between 65 and 80 years old with acute or convalescent COVID-19. The CDR3 runs from the conserved cysteine through the conserved F or W. D genes are given only for firm matches. The listing skips clone size in some rows; elsewhere it reads once, few, many or a size class.

V	size	J	length	D	CDR3	DNA
TRBV28	.	TRBJ1-1	14	.	CASSKLGPRTEAFF	TGTGCCAGCAGCAAACTTGGGCCTCGCACTGAAGCTTTCTTT
TRBV5-1	.	TRBJ2-1	14	TRBD2	CASSYRLAGSEQFF	TGCGCCAGCAGCTATAGACTAGCGGGGAGCGAGCAGTTCTTC
TRBV7-2	once	TRBJ2-3	15	.	CASSLSLATSDTQYF	TGTGCCAGCAGCTTATCCCTAGCTACCTCAGATACGCAGTATTTT
TRBV5-4	.	TRBJ2-3	16	TRBD2	CASTIGGRVGTDTQYF	TGTGCCAGTACTATCGGCGGGAGGGTAGGCACAGATACGCAGTATTTT
TRBV5-6	.	TRBJ2-3	14	.	CASSLWGGTDTQYF	TGTGCCAGCAGCTTATGGGGCGGCACAGATACGCAGTATTTT
TRBV4-3	.	TRBJ2-3	16	TRBD2	CASSLGLAGSTDTQYF	TGCGCCAGCAGCTTAGGACTAGCGGGTAGCACAGATACGCAGTATTTT
TRBV15	.	TRBJ1-1	16	.	CATSRGGRRPHTEAFF	TGTGCCACCAGCAGGGGGGGTCGGAGACCGCACACTGAAGCTTTCTTT
TRBV28	.	TRBJ2-1	18	TRBD2	CASSPLVGLAGGSNEQFF	TGTGCCAGCAGCCCTCTCGTCGGGCTAGCGGGAGGGTCAAATGAGCAGTTCTTC
TRBV6-5	.	TRBJ1-1	16	.	CASSSRRVDVNTEAFF	TGTGCCAGCAGTTCACGCAGGGTTGACGTGAACACTGAAGCTTTCTTT
TRBV4-3	.	TRBJ2-6	16	.	CASSPTEVSGANVLTF	TGCGCCAGCAGCCCTACCGAGGTCTCTGGGGCCAACGTCCTGACTTTC
TRBV28	few	TRBJ2-1	18	TRBD1	CASSFWSIQGGSYNEQFF	TGTGCCAGCAGTTTTTGGTCAATACAGGGGGGCTCCTACAATGAGCAGTTCTTC
TRBV18	.	TRBJ2-7	13	TRBD2	CATSGTSSHEQYF	TGTGCCACCTCTGGGACTAGTTCCCACGAGCAGTACTTC
TRBV18	.	TRBJ2-2	15	.	CASSQGQLGTGELFF	TGTGCCAGCTCACAGGGACAACTCGGCACCGGGGAGCTGTTTTTT
TRBV7-2	.	TRBJ1-4	15	TRBD1	CASSLFPGGNEKLFF	TGTGCCAGCAGCTTATTCCCAGGGGGAAATGAAAAACTGTTTTTT
TRBV28	once	TRBJ2-4	15	.	CASSIVRPGKNIQYF	TGTGCCAGCAGCATTGTCCGACCAGGGAAAAACATTCAGTACTTC
TRBV30	.	TRBJ1-6	11	.	CAWRTGSPLHF	TGTGCCTGGAGAACTGGTTCACCCCTCCACTTT
TRBV19	.	TRBJ1-4	13	TRBD1	CASMDRVNEKLFF	TGTGCCAGTATGGACAGGGTGAATGAAAAACTGTTTTTT
TRBV27	.	TRBJ1-4	14	TRBD1	CASRGDRGNEKLFF	TGTGCCAGCAGGGGGGACAGAGGAAATGAAAAACTGTTTTTT
TRBV28	.	TRBJ1-5	16	.	CASSPIAFKGNQPQHF	TGTGCCAGCAGCCCTATTGCCTTTAAAGGCAATCAGCCCCAGCATTTT
TRBV5-1	.	TRBJ2-5	16	TRBD1	CASSPGTAGYQETQYF	TGCGCCAGCAGCCCCGGGACAGCTGGTTACCAAGAGACCCAGTACTTC
TRBV18	.	TRBJ2-7	15	TRBD1	CASSPPSGQEVEQYF	TGTGCCAGCTCACCACCGTCGGGACAGGAGGTCGAGCAGTACTTC
TRBV18	.	TRBJ2-5	14	.	CASSLRSEEETQYF	TGTGCCAGCTCACTGCGGTCGGAAGAAGAGACCCAGTACTTC
TRBV19	.	TRBJ2-1	15	TRBD2	CASSTGTSGSSEQFF	TGTGCCAGTAGTACCGGGACTAGCGGGAGCAGTGAGCAGTTCTTC
TRBV5-1	.	TRBJ2-1	17	TRBD2	CASSGTLSGDPYNEQFF	TGCGCCAGCAGCGGAACCCTTAGCGGGGACCCCTACAATGAGCAGTTCTTC
TRBV10-2	once	TRBJ2-1	14	TRBD2	CASRLAGGYNEQFF	TGCGCCAGCAGACTAGCGGGGGGTTACAATGAGCAGTTCTTC
TRBV3-1/TRBV3-2	.	TRBJ1-2	14	TRBD1	CASSQQGGHYGYTF	TGTGCCAGCAGCCAACAGGGGGGTCACTATGGCTACACCTTC
TRBV10-3	.	TRBJ2-7	13	.	CAIGATGTYEQYF	TGTGCCATCGGGGCGACCGGCACCTACGAGCAGTACTTC
TRBV7-6	.	TRBJ2-5	14	.	CASSLGGSRETQYF	TGTGCCAGCAGCTTAGGAGGGAGTCGTGAGACCCAGTACTTC
TRBV5-4	.	TRBJ2-5	16	TRBD2	CASSLTSGGSQETQYF	TGTGCCAGCAGCTTGACTAGCGGGGGGTCCCAAGAGACCCAGTACTTC
TRBV5-6	.	TRBJ1-3	14	.	CASSRRTVGNTIYF	TGTGCCAGCAGCCGTCGGACAGTTGGAAACACCATATATTTT
TRBV4-1	.	TRBJ2-3	16	TRBD2	CASSQDPSGTAGTQYF	TGCGCCAGCAGCCAAGACCCTAGCGGGACCGCCGGTACGCAGTATTTT
TRBV30	.	TRBJ1-2	12	TRBD1	CAWGDRGTGYTF	TGTGCCTGGGGGGACAGGGGTACTGGCTACACCTTC
TRBV12-3/TRBV12-4	.	TRBJ1-2	12	.	CASAGRRNGYTF	TGTGCCAGTGCGGGCAGGCGGAATGGCTACACCTTC
TRBV5-1	few	TRBJ2-2	15	.	CASSLAFGNTGELFF	TGCGCCAGCAGCTTGGCCTTCGGGAACACCGGGGAGCTGTTTTTT
TRBV28	.	TRBJ1-4	15	.	CASRISPRGNAKLFF	TGTGCCAGCCGTATATCTCCCCGAGGGAATGCAAAACTGTTTTTT
TRBV21-1	.	TRBJ1-3	17	.	CASSKGRDDSSGNTIYF	TGTGCCAGCAGCAAAGGGAGAGACGACAGCTCTGGAAACACCATATATTTT
TRBV6-1	.	TRBJ1-5	15	TRBD1	CASSEFETGNQPQHF	TGTGCCAGCAGTGAATTCGAGACAGGGAATCAGCCCCAGCATTTT
TRBV28	.	TRBJ1-3	15	.	CASRPRKLSGNTIYF	TGTGCCAGCAGACCTCGAAAACTCTCTGGAAACACCATATATTTT
TRBV11-2	.	TRBJ2-1	14	TRBD2	CASSSLSGRNEQFF	TGTGCCAGCAGCTCCTTAAGCGGGAGGAATGAGCAGTTCTTC
TRBV5-1	.	TRBJ2-5	16	TRBD1	CASSLLTGGVQETQYF	TGCGCCAGCAGCCTACTTACAGGGGGCGTACAAGAGACCCAGTACTTC
TRBV28	.	TRBJ2-7	14	TRBD1	CASSFKDRAPLWHF	TGTGCCAGCAGTTTTAAGGACAGGGCCCCCTTATGGCACTTC
TRBV27	.	TRBJ2-7	15	.	CASSRASVRAYEQYF	TGTGCCAGCAGTCGAGCCTCAGTGAGGGCCTACGAGCAGTACTTC
TRBV5-1	.	TRBJ1-6	15	.	CASSLGTGSGSPLHF	TGCGCCAGCAGCTTGGGAACAGGGAGTGGTTCACCCCTCCACTTT
TRBV27	few	TRBJ2-1	15	TRBD2	CASSLSAGGHNEQFF	TGTGCCAGCAGTTTATCGGCGGGAGGGCACAATGAGCAGTTCTTC
TRBV28	.	TRBJ2-5	13	.	CASSPGFGETQYF	TGTGCCAGCAGTCCAGGGTTCGGCGAGACCCAGTACTTC